Included here is one T cell receptor beta chain sequence, with context. The antigen it recognizes is unknown. Base qualities are missing; no much larger clone stands one base away. This entry belongs to a study of cytomegalovirus exposure and HLA in healthy donors (dated by TCRdb to about 2017). Broadly, across the study: An earlier analysis of about 560 of the donors reported 276 Gb of sequence data and 117 million unique TCR beta sequences obtained from about 180 million T cells. A later genetic analysis used genome-wide SNP genotypes for about 60% of the 666 donors, treating that subset as a discovery cohort. Among 300 to 450 genotyped donors of the cohort, an average of about 240,000 unique TCR beta nucleotide sequences were sequenced per donor, around 20% of them non-productive. To study patterns of TCR occurrence, a later analysis re-analyzed previously published TCR beta repertoires from hundreds of donors and added high-resolution HLA genotyping. High-throughput TCR immunosequencing, statistical association of individual TCRs with disease status, and machine learning were combined to predict cytomegalovirus infection status. Using immunosequencing, the study profiled T cell repertoires from fewer than 700 subjects and related those repertoires to cytomegalovirus serostatus. The number of donors typed differed by locus, with about 620-630 for A, B, C, DRB1 and DQB1, roughly 550 for DQA1, under 610 for DPA1, and approximately 470 for DPB1. Of the roughly 410 genotyped donors, roughly 76% were placed in the genetic ancestry cluster associated with self-reported Caucasian donors. Every discovery cohort repertoire had been produced on one sequencing platform. An early release that covered 500 to 800 HLA-typed donors contained about 300 gigabases of sequencing data and 85 million to 100 million unique TCR sequences. Rather than drawing on any new phenotypic data, the later analysis identified candidate immune exposures from TCR beta sequences and the way those sequences occurred across donors. The study aimed to test whether cataloging public T cell receptors could reveal signatures of past pathogen exposure. HLA typing covered class I and class II loci at four-digit resolution. In an earlier analysis of 587 of the donors, high-throughput TCR beta sequencing was used to judge whether each TCR beta V gene segment behaved as functional or pseudogenic. Donor age, sex, ethnicity and CMV serostatus were compiled together with the repertoire data. Roughly five DR-DQ haplotypes were handled as single units for association and clustering because linkage in the cohort was strong. A separate validation cohort of approximately 120 different subjects was used in addition to the roughly 720-subject first cohort. General conclusions and limits of the study: According to a later analysis, parvovirus B19, influenza, CMV and Epstein-Barr virus appeared linked to several top co-occurrence clusters. About 15 rarely observed V segments, including chromosome 9 orphons, were excluded from the earlier analysis of about 610 of the donors because counts were too low. The classifier was reported to diagnose cytomegalovirus status with high specificity and sensitivity in both the original and validation cohorts. Only TCR beta chains were sequenced in this cohort, and the absence of alpha or paired-chain data limited detectable features. In a later genetic analysis, a missense DCLRE1C variant was associated with V-gene and J-gene trimming of TCR beta chains, and the association was replicated in an independent cohort. In an earlier analysis of 587 of the donors, most TCR beta V segments appeared in productive rearrangements about 87% or about 30% of the time, broadly matching IMGT annotations. A cluster of highly shared sequence variants was judged likely to represent a technical artifact of the sequencing pipeline. HLA typing was unavailable for some donors at each locus, so association tests used only the typed subset. For the cohort, immune exposure information was limited to CMV serostatus. A later analysis associated about 16,000 TCR beta sequences with specific HLA alleles at a false discovery rate of 0.05. Linkage disequilibrium might explain the correlated functional status among segregating V segments, but an unknown experimental factor could not be ruled out. A further reported finding was that TCR beta sequences accurately predicted the HLA-A and HLA-B alleles for most subjects in the first cohort. Because the 87-base-pair reads could not distinguish some IMGT-functional V segments, including TRBV6-2 and TRBV6-3, those segments were excluded. While some public TCRs were present in many individuals, most TCR sequences turned up only very rarely across donors. Strong co-occurrence of HLA alleles, especially DR and DQ, made assigning TCR associations to individual alleles difficult. In a later analysis, the rate of TCR association differed among HLA loci, with DRB1 alleles having the most associated TCRs and HLA-C alleles having the fewest. The presence/absence analyses assumed that sequencing depth was roughly uniform across donors, and that assumption may not be true. A later analysis found that most CMV-associated TCR beta chains appeared HLA-restricted, with HLA associations seemingly driven largely by CMV exposure. The study listed 150 to 200 TCR beta chains as associated with cytomegalovirus. A later genetic analysis reported fewer N-insertions in productive TCRs among donors in an Asian-associated ancestry cluster than the roughly 700-donor mean. A later analysis found that HLA-associated TCR beta chains were more clonally expanded and had lower generation probabilities than equally common non-associated chains. The authors suggested that the approach could potentially be extended to other disease states and immunological phenotypes. In vitro tests confirmed that a few of the cytomegalovirus-associated TCR beta chains recognize cytomegalovirus antigens.

Based on the germline V gene (reference sequence), the CDR1 and CDR2 sequences are SGHNT and YYREEE. Relative to germline, V is missing 4 bases and J is missing 5 bases, with 9 bases of the junction outside any gene match. The CDR3 numbers 18 residues from cysteine through phenylalanine. The read is trimmed to its CDR3 DNA, 54 bases read in frame from base 1. The receptor library was made with the immunoSEQ multiplex PCR assay. The multiplex PCR relied on a mix of 60 forward primers for TCR Vbeta segments and 13 reverse primers for TCR Jbeta segments. The CDR3 region of rearranged TCR beta genes was amplified from genomic DNA by a multiplex PCR assay. Amplified TCR beta libraries were sequenced as 87-base-pair reads on the Illumina HiSeq System. Concerning the study's data processing: Across the 670 or so repertoires, a later analysis counted tens of millions of unique TCR beta chains, around 11 million of which were shared by at least two donors. A nearest-neighbor algorithm error-corrected the raw reads and collapsed the reads into unique sequences, merging closely related sequences to remove PCR and sequencing errors. V, D and J gene segments were assigned by aligning CDR3 sequences to IMGT reference sequences. Each retained sequence needed at least a six-nucleotide match to both a V gene segment and a J gene segment. Rearrangements were called productive when the CDR3 lacked stop codons and stayed in frame with V and J; all others were non-productive. Following IMGT convention, CDR3 was defined as the stretch from the second conserved V-encoded cysteine up to the conserved J-encoded phenylalanine. Sequences without an unambiguous match to a single V gene segment were excluded from the earlier analysis of about 630 of the donors. In an earlier analysis of 587 of the donors, V segments were called functional above 56.7% productive rearrangements and were called segregating when the between-donor standard deviation exceeded 5%. To diagnose cytomegalovirus status from the catalog of TCR beta chain sequences, a statistical classification framework was built. A later analysis assigned V and J genes by comparing TCR nucleotide sequences with IMGT/GENE-DB human TR gene sequences. The TCRdist pipeline was used in a later analysis to assign CDR3 sequences and most-parsimonious VDJ recombination scenarios. A later analysis defined each TCR beta chain by its CDR3 amino acid sequence plus V-gene family, and excluded reads lacking a unique V-gene family. As a way to deal with suspected cross-contamination and a sequencing artifact, a later analysis dropped hundreds of nucleotide sequences that were highly shared and had low generation probability. In a later analysis, a clonal expansion index was calculated for each public chain from normalized within-repertoire ranks of inferred template counts. In a later analysis, generation probabilities were computed with a VDJ recombination model fitted to out-of-frame rearrangements, and the resulting probabilities were checked against IGoR. In a later analysis, hypergeometric tests were used to score TCR-TCR, TCR-HLA and TCR-CMV co-occurrence, with a repertoire-size bias correction applied to TCR pairs. To estimate false discovery rates, a later analysis permuted the HLA or CMV assignments 20 times. In a later analysis, co-occurring TCRs were grouped using DBSCAN, with TCRdist sequence similarity added in when clustering inside HLA-allele-positive subsets. For co-occurrence clustering, repertoires with fewer than 30,000 or more than 120,000 public chains were excluded, along with a handful of repertoires with anomalous nucleotide sharing. As stored in TCRdb, this immuneACCESS dataset retains in-frame rearrangements with V and J assigned. A fraction of the clones does not appear; measured against another copy, unresolved V genes explain less than half of the discrepancy, and the remainder lacks a known reason. That table supplies the V and J calls and clone size; D and trimming were determined from the DNA. This sample has roughly 150,000 clones in its table, and approximately 80% of those were observed once. The top ten clonotypes cover over 2% of the sample.

The cohort consisted of 650 to 700 healthy bone marrow donors. All cohort members were sampled while nominally healthy, although unrecorded immune exposures were likely present. The donor tested CMV seronegative and was one of the 352 seronegative cohort members. Each donor provided a peripheral blood sample, and peripheral blood mononuclear cells were used for TCR beta sequencing. The Qiagen DNeasy Blood Extraction Kit was used to extract genomic DNA from the blood cell samples. The rearrangement joined TRBV5-4 to TRBJ2-2, with 15 junctional bases fitting TRBD2. This receptor was obtained from a man aged 25 to 45 in good health and CMV-seronegative. The sequencing input was PBMCs. The CDR3 amino acid sequence is: CASSPGLAGGPVTGELFF. Read as DNA, the sequence is TGTGCCAGCAGCCCTGGACTAGCGGGAGGGCCGGTTACCGGGGAGCTGTTTTTT.